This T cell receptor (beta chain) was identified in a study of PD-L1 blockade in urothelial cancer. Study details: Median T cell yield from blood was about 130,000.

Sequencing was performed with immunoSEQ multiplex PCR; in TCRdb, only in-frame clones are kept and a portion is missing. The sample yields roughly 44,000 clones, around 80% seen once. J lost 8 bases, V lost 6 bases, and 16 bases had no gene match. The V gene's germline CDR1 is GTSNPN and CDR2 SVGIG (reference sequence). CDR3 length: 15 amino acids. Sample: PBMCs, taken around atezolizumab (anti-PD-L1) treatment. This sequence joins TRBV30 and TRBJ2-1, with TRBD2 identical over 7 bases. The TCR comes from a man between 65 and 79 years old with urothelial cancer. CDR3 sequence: CACAPGLVWGDEQFF. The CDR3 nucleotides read TGTGCCTGTGCCCCCGGACTAGTTTGGGGGGATGAGCAGTTCTTC.